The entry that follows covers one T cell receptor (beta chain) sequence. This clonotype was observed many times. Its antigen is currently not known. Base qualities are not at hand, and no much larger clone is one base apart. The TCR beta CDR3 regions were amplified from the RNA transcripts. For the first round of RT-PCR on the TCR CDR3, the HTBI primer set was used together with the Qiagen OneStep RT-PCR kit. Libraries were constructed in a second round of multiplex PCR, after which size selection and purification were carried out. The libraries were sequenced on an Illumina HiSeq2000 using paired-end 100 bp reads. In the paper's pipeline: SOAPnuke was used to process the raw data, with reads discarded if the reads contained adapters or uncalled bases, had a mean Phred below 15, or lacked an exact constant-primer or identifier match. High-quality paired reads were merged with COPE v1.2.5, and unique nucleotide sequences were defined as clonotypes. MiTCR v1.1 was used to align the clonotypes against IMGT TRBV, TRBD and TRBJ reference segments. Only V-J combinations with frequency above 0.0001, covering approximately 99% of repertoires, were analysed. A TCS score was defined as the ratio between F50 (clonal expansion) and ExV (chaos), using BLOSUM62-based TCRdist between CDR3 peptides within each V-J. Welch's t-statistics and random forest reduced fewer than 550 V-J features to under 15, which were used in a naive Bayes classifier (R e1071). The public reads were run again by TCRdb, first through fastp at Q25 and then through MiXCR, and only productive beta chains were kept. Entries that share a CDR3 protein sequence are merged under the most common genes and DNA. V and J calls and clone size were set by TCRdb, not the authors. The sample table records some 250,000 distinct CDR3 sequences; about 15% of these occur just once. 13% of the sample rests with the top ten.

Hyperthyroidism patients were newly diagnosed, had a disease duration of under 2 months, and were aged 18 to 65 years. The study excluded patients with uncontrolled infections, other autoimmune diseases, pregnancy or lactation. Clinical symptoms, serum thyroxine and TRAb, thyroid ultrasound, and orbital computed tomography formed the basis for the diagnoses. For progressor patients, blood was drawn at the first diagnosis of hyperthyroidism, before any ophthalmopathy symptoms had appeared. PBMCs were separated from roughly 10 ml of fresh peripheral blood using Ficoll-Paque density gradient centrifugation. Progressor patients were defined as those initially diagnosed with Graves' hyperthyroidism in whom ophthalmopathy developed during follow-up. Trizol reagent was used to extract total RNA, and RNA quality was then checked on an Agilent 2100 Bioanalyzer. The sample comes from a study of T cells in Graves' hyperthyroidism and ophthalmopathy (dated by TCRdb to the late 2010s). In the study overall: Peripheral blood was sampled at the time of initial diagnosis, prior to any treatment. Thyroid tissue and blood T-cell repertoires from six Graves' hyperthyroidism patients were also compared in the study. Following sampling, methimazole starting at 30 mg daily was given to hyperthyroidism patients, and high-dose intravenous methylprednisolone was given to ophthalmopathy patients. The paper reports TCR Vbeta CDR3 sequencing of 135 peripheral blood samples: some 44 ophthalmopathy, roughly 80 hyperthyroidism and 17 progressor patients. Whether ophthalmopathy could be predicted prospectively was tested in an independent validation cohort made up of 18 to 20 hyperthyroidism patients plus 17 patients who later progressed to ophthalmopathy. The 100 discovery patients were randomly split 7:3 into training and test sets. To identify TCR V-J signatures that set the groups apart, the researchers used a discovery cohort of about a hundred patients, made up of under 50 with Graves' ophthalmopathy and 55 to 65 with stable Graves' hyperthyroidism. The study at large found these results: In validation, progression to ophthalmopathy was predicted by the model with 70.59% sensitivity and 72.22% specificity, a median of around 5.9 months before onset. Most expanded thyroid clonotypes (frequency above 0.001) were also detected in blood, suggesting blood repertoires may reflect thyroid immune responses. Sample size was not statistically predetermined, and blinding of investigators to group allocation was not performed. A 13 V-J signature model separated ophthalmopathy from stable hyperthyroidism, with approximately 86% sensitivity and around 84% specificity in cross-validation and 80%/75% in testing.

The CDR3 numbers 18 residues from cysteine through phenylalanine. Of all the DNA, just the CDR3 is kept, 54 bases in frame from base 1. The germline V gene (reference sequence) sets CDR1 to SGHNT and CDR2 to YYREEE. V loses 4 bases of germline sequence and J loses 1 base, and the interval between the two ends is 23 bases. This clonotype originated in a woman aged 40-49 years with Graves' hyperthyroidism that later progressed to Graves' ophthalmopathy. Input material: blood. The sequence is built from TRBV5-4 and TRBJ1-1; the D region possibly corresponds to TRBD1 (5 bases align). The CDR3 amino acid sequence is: CASSVHSGTVQPNTEAFF. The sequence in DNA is TGTGCCAGCAGCGTTCACTCAGGGACCGTTCAACCGAACACTGAAGCTTTCTTT.